These 22 T cell receptor beta chains share one sample of origin, sequenced in a study of tumor and adjacent non-tumor tissue in lung cancer. RNA was extracted from bulk tissue without any cell sorting. Distant lung tissue was collected more than 3 cm away from the tumor edge. TCRbeta libraries were built with three rounds of nested PCR, modified from ARM-PCR. TCRdb fed the multiplex PCR reads into MiXCR, producing one record per CDR3 protein. The sample consists of 80,000 to 130,000 distinct CDR3 sequences, 50% to 70% of them appearing once. Sequenced sample: distant non-tumor lung tissue. These receptors were obtained from a man younger than 45 with non-small cell lung cancer.

As for this clonotype: A much larger clone lies one base from this, so it may be a read error. The chain is built from TRBV20-1 and TRBJ2-7, with TRBD1 matching 11 bases. The CDR3 runs 14 residues. CDR1 DFQATT and CDR2 SNEGSKA come from the germline V gene (reference sequence). The CDR3 coding sequence is TGCAGTGTCCCGGGACAGGGGGTCTCCTACGAGCAGTGCTTC. Encoded protein: CSVPGQGVSYEQCF.

Points on this clonotype: A read error is likely, as this CDR3 ends without the conserved phenylalanine or tryptophan. The chain carries TRBV5-1 and TRBJ2-1, with D perhaps TRBD1 (5 bases). Germline V gene sequence: CDR1 SGHRS, CDR2 YFSETQ. The germline V and J ends were trimmed by 2 bases and 0 bases, with 12 bases remaining between them. The CDR3 extends over 16 amino acids. CDR3 bases: TGCGCCAGCAGCTTTCTTCCAGGGAACTCCTACAATGAGCAGTTCTTG. This encodes CASSFLPGNSYNEQFL.

This clonotype is medium-sized by share. CDR3 nucleotides: TGTGCCATCAGTGGGGATCAGAATTATAATTCACCCCTCCACTTT. Its translation: CAISGDQNYNSPLHF. This chain connects TRBV10-3 to TRBJ1-6; D uncertain. Germline V gives CDR1 ENHRY, CDR2 SYGVKD. Trimming removed 4 bases from V and 4 bases from J, with 11 bases in between. The CDR3 length is 15 residues.

Comment on this clonotype: One end of the junction fails to match germline, which may point to a read error. The rearrangement uses TRBV11-1 and TRBJ2-2; TRBD1 agrees at 7 bases. Germline lookup yields CDR1 SGHAT and CDR2 FQDESV (reference sequence). There are 15 residues in the CDR3. This CDR3 reads CASSPSPQGTGELSF. The CDR3 DNA reads as TGTGCCAGCAGCCCAAGTCCACAGGGGACCGGGGAGCTGTCCTTT.

This clonotype came up many times. This CDR3 is CSARDGAKQGPGEQYF. In DNA, the CDR3 is TGCAGTGCTAGAGATGGGGCCAAACAGGGTCCTGGCGAGCAGTACTTC. The chain couples TRBV20-1 to TRBJ2-7; TRBD1 might be the D (6 bases). The CDR3 extends over 16 amino acids. Deletions cut 0 bases from V and 6 bases from J, with 21 bases between. The germline gives CDR1 DFQATT, CDR2 SNEGSKA (reference sequence).

For this clonotype: In this CDR3 the conserved last residue, phenylalanine or tryptophan, is missing, so a read error is likely. The V gene is TRBV12-3 or TRBV12-4, the J gene TRBJ1-2; perhaps TRBD1 as D (6 bases). This CDR3 has 11 residues. CDR3 residues: CANSRGADYTR. The CDR3 coding sequence is TGTGCCAACAGTAGGGGGGCAGACTACACCCGC.

For this clonotype: A much larger clone lies one base from this, so it may be a read error. V and J are TRBV28 and TRBJ2-7; D remains unclear. Trimming pared 3 bases from V and 6 bases from J, leaving 12 bases between. The CDR3 is 13 amino acids. CDR1 MDHEN and CDR2 SYDVKM come from the germline V gene. The CDR3 DNA is TGTGCCAGCAGTTTGTCGCAGAACCTCGAGCAGTACTTC. It is translated as CASSLSQNLEQYF.

This clonotype was observed many times. V usage is TRBV5-4 and J usage is TRBJ2-1; possibly TRBD2 for D (6 bases). CDR3 length: 16 amino acids. Trimming shortened V by 7 bases and J by 7 bases, and 24 bases separated the two germline ends. The germline V gene has CDR1 SGHNT and CDR2 YYREEE (reference sequence). The CDR3 region is CASVARGKTLGNEQFF. CDR3 DNA sequence: TGTGCCAGCGTAGCGCGGGGAAAAACCCTCGGTAATGAGCAGTTCTTC.

Details on this clonotype: A junction end diverges from the germline sequence, so it may reflect a read error. CDR3 loop: CAISDSTTDTKHF. As DNA, the CDR3 is TGTGCCATCAGTGATTCCACCACAGATACGAAGCATTTT. This chain uses TRBV24-1 with TRBJ2-3, with unresolved D. The germline V gene has CDR1 KGHDR and CDR2 SFDVKD. The CDR3 totals 13 residues.

Comments on this clonotype: Germline is not matched at one junction end, which may reflect a read error. V is TRBV6-5 and J is TRBJ1-3; 7 positions match TRBD1. The CDR3 loop spans 15 amino acids. CDR1 MNHEY and CDR2 SVGAGI come from the germline V gene. The CDR3 protein is CAGSYSQGAGNTIYF. CDR3 DNA: TGTGCCGGCAGTTACTCCCAGGGGGCTGGAAACACCATATATTTT.

This clonotype was seen at least ten times. The V and J genes are TRBV12-3 or TRBV12-4 and TRBJ2-3; 8 bases line up with TRBD2. With 4 bases clipped from V and 3 bases from J, the junction kept 6 bases outside the gene matches. The CDR3 is 15 amino acids. In nucleotides, the CDR3 is TGTGCCAGCAGTTCAGCGGGAGCGCAAACAGATACGCAGTATTTT. Its protein product is CASSSAGAQTDTQYF.

Details on this clonotype: An end of the junction differs from the germline gene, which may be a read error. The rearrangement links TRBV20-1 to TRBJ2-7; a weak D match, TRBD2 (6 bases). The CDR3 is 12 amino acids. Germline V gene sequence: CDR1 DFQATT, CDR2 SNEGSKA (reference sequence). DNA for the CDR3: TGCAGCGCTAAGCCGGGACTCTGCGAGCAGTACTTC. Translation: CSAKPGLCEQYF.

The table lists this clonotype with many counts. V usage is TRBV11-2 and J usage is TRBJ2-3, with no clear D. V lost 6 bases to trimming and J lost 4 bases, with 8 bases between them. Germline CDR1 is SGHAT and CDR2 is FQNNGV. The CDR3 spans 12 residues. The CDR3 region is CASRRGADTQYF. Here the CDR3 DNA reads TGTGCCAGCAGACGCGGAGCAGATACGCAGTATTTT. The whole variable domain, remainder taken from reference TRBV11-2 and TRBJ2-3, is EAGVAQSPRYKIIEKRQSVAFWCNPISGHATLYWYQQILGQGPKLLIQFQNNGVVDDSQLPKDRFSAERLKGVDSTLKIQPAKLEDSAVYLCASRRGADTQYFGPGTRLTVL.

To note about this clonotype: The conserved final phenylalanine or tryptophan is absent from the CDR3, which likely points to a read error. V is TRBV20-1 and J is TRBJ1-1; weak D call: TRBD1 (5 bases). Germline V lookup: CDR1 DFQATT, CDR2 SNEGSKA (reference sequence). The CDR3 sequence is 11 residues long. The CDR3 loop reads CSATAGPEAFS. The CDR3 region has the DNA TGTAGTGCCACGGCGGGGCCTGAAGCTTTCTCT.

The rearrangement uses TRBV29-1 and TRBJ2-7, with D perhaps TRBD1 (6 bases). This CDR3 spans 14 amino acids. Germline V gives CDR1 SQVTM, CDR2 ANQGSEA. The CDR3 loop is CSAASGTTKDEQYF. CDR3 DNA sequence: TGCAGTGCTGCGTCGGGGACAACGAAGGACGAGCAGTACTTC.

Turning to this clonotype: The junction departs from germline at one end; a sequencing error may be responsible. This chain connects TRBV6-5 to TRBJ2-7, with 7 bases matching TRBD1. Germline V gene sequence: CDR1 MNHEY, CDR2 SVGAGI. CDR3 length equals 16 residues. The CDR3 DNA sequence: TGTGCCTGCAGTTCCCGGACAGGCCCGGCAGTATCAATGGGGTACTTC. Its translation: CACSSRTGPAVSMGYF.

Of note for this clonotype: The CDR3 end shows no conserved phenylalanine or tryptophan, and so a read error is likely. V and J are TRBV5-6 and TRBJ2-1; 15 bases align to TRBD2. The CDR3 has 19 amino acids. V lost 4 bases to trimming and J lost 2 bases; unmatched junction nucleotides: 10. Germline CDR1 is SGHDT and CDR2 is YYEEEE. CDR3 sequence reads: CASSNLPGLAGGTYNEQFS. As DNA, the CDR3 is TGTGCCAGCAGCAACTTACCGGGACTAGCGGGAGGAACCTACAATGAGCAGTTCTCC.

Details on this clonotype: Just one base apart from a much larger clone, this may be a read error. The J gene is TRBJ1-1, the V gene TRBV20-1, with 8 bases identical to TRBD1. The germline CDR1 and CDR2 sequences are DFQATT and SNEGSKA (reference sequence). V lost 7 bases, J lost 1 base, and 5 bases stayed unmatched. This CDR3 region has 13 residues. CDR3 amino acids: CSDAGGWNTEAFF. For the CDR3, the DNA is TGCAGTGATGCAGGGGGCTGGAACACTGAAGCTTTCTTT.

As to this clonotype: The CDR3 does not end in the conserved phenylalanine or tryptophan, so this is likely a read error. The V call is TRBV11-2, the J call TRBJ1-2; 7 bases match TRBD1. The CDR3 totals 16 residues. The germline V gene has CDR1 SGHAT and CDR2 FQNNGV. V gave up 5 bases and J gave up 11 bases; unmatched junction bases: 20. The CDR3 sequence is CASSPPDRAPPLVYTY. The CDR3 DNA reads TGTGCCAGCAGCCCCCCCGACAGGGCCCCTCCCCTTGTTTACACCTAC.

Worth noting for this clonotype: This may be a read error: a much more frequent sequence differs by one nucleotide. The chain links TRBV5-6 to TRBJ2-1, with D possibly matching TRBD2 (5 bases). The CDR3 consists of 11 residues. Germline CDR1 reads SGHDT; CDR2 reads YYEEEE. The CDR3 DNA sequence: TGTGACAGCAGCGTTAGCGCGAAGAAGTTCTTC. Its protein is CDSSVSAKKFF.

To note about this clonotype: Mismatch with germline at one junction end may stem from a read error. The chain links TRBV23-1 to TRBJ2-7, with a possible D match to TRBD2 (5 bases). TRBV23-1 is annotated as an ORF whose role is uncertain. This CDR3 comprises 14 residues. Here the CDR3 reads CASSQSRENGEQYF. The CDR3, as DNA: TGCGCCAGCAGTCAATCGAGGGAGAACGGCGAGCAATACTTC.

On this clonotype itself: Without the conserved terminal phenylalanine or tryptophan, this CDR3 likely stems from a read error. It is unclear where the CDR3 begins or ends on the DNA, so no DNA is shown, and the CDR3 is as TCRdb lists it. The rearrangement uses TRBV29-1 and TRBJ2-7; no DNA check was done on the table's D call, TRBD1. The CDR3 length is 12 residues, termini included. Germline V CDR1 and CDR2: SQVTM, ANQGSEA. The CDR3 sequence is CSAMTAAYEQYY.